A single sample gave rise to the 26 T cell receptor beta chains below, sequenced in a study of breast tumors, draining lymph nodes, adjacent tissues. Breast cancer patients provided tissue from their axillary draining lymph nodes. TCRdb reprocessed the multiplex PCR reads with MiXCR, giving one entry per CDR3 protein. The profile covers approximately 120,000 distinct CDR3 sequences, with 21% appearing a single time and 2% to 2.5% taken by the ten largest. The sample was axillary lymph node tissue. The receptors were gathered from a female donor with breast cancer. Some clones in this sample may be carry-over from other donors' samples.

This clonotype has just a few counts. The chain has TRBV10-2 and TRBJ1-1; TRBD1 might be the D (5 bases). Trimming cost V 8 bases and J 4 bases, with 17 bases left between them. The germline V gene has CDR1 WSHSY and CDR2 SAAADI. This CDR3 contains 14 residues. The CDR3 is CASLDRAFGTEAFF. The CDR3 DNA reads TGCGCCAGCCTCGACAGAGCGTTTGGCACTGAAGCTTTCTTT.

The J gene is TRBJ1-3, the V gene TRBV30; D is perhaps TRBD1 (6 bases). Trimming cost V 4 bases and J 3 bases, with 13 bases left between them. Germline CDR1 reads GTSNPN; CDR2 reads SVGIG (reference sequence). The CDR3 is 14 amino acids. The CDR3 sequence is CAWNSGDFGNTIYF. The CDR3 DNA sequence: TGTGCCTGGAATTCAGGGGATTTTGGAAACACCATATATTTT. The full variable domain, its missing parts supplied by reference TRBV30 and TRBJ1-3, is SQTIHQWPATLVQPVGSPLSLECTVEGTSNPNLYWYRQAAGRGLQLLFYSVGIGQISSEVPQNLSASRPQDRQFILSSKKLLLSDSGFYLCAWNSGDFGNTIYFGEGSWLTVV.

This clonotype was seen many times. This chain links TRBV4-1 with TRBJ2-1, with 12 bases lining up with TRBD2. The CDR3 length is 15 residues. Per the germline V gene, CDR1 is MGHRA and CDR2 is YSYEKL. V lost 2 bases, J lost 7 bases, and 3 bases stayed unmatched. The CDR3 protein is CASSQLAGGLNEQFF. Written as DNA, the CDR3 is TGCGCCAGCAGCCAACTAGCGGGAGGGCTTAATGAGCAGTTCTTC.

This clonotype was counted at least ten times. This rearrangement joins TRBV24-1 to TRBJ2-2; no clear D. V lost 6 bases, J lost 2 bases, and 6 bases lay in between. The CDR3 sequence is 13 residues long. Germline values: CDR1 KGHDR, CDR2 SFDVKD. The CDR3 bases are TGTGCCACCAGTTCGGCTAACACCGGGGAGCTGTTTTTT. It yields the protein CATSSANTGELFF.

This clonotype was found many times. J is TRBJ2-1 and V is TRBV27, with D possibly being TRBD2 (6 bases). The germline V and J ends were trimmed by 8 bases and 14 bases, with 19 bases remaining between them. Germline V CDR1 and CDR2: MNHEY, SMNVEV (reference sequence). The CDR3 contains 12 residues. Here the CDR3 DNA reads TGTGCCAGCTCTGAAGCCGGGAGAAGGAAGTTCTTC. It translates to CASSEAGRRKFF.

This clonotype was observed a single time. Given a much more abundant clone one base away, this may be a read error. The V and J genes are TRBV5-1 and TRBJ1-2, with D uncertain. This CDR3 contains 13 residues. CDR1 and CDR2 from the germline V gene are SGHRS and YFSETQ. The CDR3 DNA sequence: TGCGCCAGCAGCTTGGACGGATACTATGGCTACCCCTTC. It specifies CASSLDGYYGYPF.

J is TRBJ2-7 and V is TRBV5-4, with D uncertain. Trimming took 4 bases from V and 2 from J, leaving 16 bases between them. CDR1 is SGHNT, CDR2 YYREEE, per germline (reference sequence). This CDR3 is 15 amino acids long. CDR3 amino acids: CASSPDPGWTYEQYF. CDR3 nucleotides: TGTGCCAGCAGCCCAGATCCAGGATGGACCTACGAGCAGTACTTC.

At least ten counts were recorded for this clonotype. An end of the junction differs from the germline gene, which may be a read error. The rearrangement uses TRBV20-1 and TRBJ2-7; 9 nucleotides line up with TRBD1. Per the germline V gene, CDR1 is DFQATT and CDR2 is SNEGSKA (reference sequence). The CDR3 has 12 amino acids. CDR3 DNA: TGCAGTGCTAGAGTTATGACAGGGGGGATCGACTTC. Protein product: CSARVMTGGIDF.

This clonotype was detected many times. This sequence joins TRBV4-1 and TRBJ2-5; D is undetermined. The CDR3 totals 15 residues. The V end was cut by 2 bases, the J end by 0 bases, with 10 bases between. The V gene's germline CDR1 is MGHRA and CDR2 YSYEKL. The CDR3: CASSQTENDQETQYF. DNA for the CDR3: TGCGCCAGCAGCCAAACAGAGAATGACCAAGAGACCCAGTACTTC.

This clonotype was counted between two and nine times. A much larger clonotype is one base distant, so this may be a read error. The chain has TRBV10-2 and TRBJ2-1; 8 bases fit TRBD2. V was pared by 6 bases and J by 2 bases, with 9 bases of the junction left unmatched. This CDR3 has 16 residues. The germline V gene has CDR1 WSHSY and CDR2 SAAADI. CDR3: CASSGRGGRPYNEQFF. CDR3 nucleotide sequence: TGCGCCAGCAGCGGCCGGGGGGGAAGGCCCTACAATGAGCAGTTCTTC.

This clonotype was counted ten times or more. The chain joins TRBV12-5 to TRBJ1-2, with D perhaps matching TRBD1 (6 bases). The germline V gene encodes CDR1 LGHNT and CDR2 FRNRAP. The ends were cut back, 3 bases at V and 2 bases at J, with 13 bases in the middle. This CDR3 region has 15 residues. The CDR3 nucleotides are TGTGCTAGTGGTTTAGCACAGGGTGGAAACTATGGCTACACCTTC. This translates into CASGLAQGGNYGYTF.

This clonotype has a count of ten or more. CDR3 in DNA: TGTGCCAGCATTGGCCGGCGGACCCAGCGGGGCTACACCTTC. Its protein product is CASIGRRTQRGYTF. The chain uses TRBV7-9 and TRBJ1-2; no reliable D call. V lost 7 bases to trimming and J lost 8 bases, with 20 bases between them. The CDR3 loop spans 14 amino acids. The germline V gene has CDR1 SEHNR and CDR2 FQNEAQ (reference sequence). Drawing the rest from reference TRBV7-9 and TRBJ1-2, the complete variable domain is DTGVSQNPRHKITKRGQNVTFRCDPISEHNRLYWYRQTLGQGPEFLTYFQNEAQLEKSRLLSDRFSAERPKGSFSTLEIQRTEQGDSAMYLCASIGRRTQRGYTFGSGTRLTVV.

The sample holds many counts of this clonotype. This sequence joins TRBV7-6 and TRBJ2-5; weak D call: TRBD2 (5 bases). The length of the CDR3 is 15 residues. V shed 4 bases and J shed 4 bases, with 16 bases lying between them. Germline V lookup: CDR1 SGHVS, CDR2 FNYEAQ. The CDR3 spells CASSSHGGSVETQYF. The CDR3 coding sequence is TGTGCCAGCAGCTCCCATGGTGGGAGCGTAGAGACCCAGTACTTC. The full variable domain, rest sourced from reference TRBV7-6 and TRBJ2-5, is GAGVSQSPRYKVTKRGQDVALRCDPISGHVSLYWYRQALGQGPEFLTYFNYEAQQDKSGLPNDRFSAERPEGSISTLTIQRTEQRDSAMYRCASSSHGGSVETQYFGPGTRLLVL.

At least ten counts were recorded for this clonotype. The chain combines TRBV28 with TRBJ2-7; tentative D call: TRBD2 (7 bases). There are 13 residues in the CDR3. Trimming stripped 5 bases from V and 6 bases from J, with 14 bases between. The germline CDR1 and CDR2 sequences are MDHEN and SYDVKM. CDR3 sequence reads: CASSEGGAGEQYF. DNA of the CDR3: TGTGCCAGCAGTGAGGGGGGGGCGGGCGAGCAGTACTTC.

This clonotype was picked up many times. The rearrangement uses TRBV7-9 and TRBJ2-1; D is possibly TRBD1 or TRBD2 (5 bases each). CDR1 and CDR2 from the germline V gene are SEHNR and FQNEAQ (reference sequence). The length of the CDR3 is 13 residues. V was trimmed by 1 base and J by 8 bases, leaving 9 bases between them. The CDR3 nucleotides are TGTGCCAGCAGCTTAGGAGGGGTCTATGAGCAGTTCTTC. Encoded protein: CASSLGGVYEQFF.

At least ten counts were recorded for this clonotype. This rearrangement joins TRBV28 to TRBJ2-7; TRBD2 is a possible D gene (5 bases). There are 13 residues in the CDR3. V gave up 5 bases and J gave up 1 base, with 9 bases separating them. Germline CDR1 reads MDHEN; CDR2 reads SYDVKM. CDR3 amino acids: CASSLRLSYEQYF. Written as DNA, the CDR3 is TGTGCCAGCAGTCTTAGACTATCCTACGAGCAGTACTTC.

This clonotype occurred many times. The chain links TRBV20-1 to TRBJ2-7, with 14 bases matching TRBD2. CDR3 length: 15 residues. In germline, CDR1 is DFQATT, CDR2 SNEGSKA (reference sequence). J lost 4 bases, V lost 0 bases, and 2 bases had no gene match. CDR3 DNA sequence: TGCAGTGCTAGAGACCGGACTAGCGGGAGGTACGAGCAGTACTTC. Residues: CSARDRTSGRYEQYF.

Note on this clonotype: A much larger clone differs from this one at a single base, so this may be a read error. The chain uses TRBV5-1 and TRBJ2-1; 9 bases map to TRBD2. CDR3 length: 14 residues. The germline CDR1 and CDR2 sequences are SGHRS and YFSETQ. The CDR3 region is CASGLEGLAGPLVF. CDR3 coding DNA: TGCGCCAGCGGCTTGGAGGGGCTAGCGGGGCCCTTAGTCTTC.

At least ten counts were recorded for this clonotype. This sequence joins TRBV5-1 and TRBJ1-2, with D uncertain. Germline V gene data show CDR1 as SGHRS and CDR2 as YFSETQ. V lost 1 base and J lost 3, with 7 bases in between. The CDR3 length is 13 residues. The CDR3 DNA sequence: TGCGCCAGCAGCTTGTACGGGGACTATGGCTACACCTTC. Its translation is CASSLYGDYGYTF.

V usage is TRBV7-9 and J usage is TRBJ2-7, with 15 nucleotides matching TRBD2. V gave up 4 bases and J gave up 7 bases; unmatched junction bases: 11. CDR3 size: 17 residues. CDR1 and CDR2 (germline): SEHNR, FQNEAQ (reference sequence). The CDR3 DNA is TGTGCCAGCAGCTCTACCGAGGGACTAGCGGGAGGTGGTGAGCAGTACTTC. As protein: CASSSTEGLAGGGEQYF.

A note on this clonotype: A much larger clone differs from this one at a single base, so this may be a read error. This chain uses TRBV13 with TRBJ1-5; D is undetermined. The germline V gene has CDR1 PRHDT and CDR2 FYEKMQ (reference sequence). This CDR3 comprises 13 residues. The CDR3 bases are TGTGCCAGCAGCTTACGAGGGAGTCAGTCCCAGCATTTT. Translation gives CASSLRGSQSQHF.

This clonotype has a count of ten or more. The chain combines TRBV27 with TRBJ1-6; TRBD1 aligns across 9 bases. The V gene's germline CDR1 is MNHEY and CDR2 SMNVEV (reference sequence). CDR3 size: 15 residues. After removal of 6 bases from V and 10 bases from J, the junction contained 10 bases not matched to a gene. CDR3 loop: CASRQAGTGYSPLHF. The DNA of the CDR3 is TGTGCCAGCAGACAAGCCGGGACAGGGTACTCACCCCTCCACTTT.

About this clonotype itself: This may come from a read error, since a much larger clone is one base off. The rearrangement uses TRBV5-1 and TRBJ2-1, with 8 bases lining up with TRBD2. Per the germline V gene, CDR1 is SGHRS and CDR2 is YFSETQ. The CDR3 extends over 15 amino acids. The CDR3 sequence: CASRPGTSGHNEQLF. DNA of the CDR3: TGCGCCAGCAGACCCGGGACTAGTGGGCACAATGAGCAGCTCTTC.

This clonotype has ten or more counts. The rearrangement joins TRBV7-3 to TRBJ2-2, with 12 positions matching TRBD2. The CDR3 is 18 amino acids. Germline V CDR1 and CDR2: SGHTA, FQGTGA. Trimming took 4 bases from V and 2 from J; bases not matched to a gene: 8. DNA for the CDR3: TGTGCCAGCAGCTCCGGACTAGCGGGGACCTCAAACACCGGGGAGCTGTTTTTT. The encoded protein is CASSSGLAGTSNTGELFF.

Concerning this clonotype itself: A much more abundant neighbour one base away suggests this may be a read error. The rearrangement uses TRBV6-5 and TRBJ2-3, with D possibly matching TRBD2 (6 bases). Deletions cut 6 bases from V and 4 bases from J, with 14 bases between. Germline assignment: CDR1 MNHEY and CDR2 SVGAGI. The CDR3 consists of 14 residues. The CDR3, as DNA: TGTGCCAGCAGATCGGGCGGGATCCCAGATACGCAGTATTTT. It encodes CASRSGGIPDTQYF.

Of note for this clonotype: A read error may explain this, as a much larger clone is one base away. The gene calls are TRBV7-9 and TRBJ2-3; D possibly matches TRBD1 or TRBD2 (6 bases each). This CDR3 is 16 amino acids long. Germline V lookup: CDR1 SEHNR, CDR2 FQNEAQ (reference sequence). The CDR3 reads CAGSPGQGTSTDTQYF. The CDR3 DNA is TGTGCCGGCAGCCCTGGCCAGGGGACTTCTACAGATACGCAGTATTTT.